The clone carrying this TCR beta chain was counted only a few times. The antigen is unknown. Every donor contributed about 10 milliliters of peripheral blood by blood draw. Next came a second PCR, run for about 7 to 12 cycles, which used a sample-barcoded 5' primer along with a J-beta primer mix. TCRdb called the 5' RACE reads again in MiXCR, with one record for every CDR3 protein. The sample gives 600,000 or so distinct CDR3 sequences, 25% to 35% of which show up once; 15% to 19% is in the top ten. Germline CDR1 reads MNHEY; CDR2 reads SMNVEV (reference sequence). With 2 bases removed from V and 0 bases from J, the gap between germline ends came to 8 bases. The CDR3 contains 15 residues. The data were taken from a study of blood T cells in healthy people across ages. Findings and limits, study-wide: Unsorted PBMCs ruled out conclusive naive versus antigen-experienced comparison.

The TCR comes from a woman older than 75 in good health. The chain employs TRBV27 and TRBJ2-1; D gene ambiguous. Sequenced: blood. Here the CDR3 DNA reads TGTGCCAGCAGTTTAACCAGCACCTCCTACAATGAGCAGTTCTTC. The encoded protein is CASSLTSTSYNEQFF.